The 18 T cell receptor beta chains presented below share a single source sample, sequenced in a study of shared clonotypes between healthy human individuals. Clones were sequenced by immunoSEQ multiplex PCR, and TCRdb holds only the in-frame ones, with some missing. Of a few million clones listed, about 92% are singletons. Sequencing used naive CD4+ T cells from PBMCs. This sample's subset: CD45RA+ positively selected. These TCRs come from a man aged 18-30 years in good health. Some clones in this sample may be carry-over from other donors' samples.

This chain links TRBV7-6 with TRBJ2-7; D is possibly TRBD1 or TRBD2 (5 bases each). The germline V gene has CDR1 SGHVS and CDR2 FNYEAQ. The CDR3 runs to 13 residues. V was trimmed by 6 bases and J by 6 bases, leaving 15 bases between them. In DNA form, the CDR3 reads TGTGCCAGCAGTTCCGGGACGAATTCCGAGCAGTACTTC. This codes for CASSSGTNSEQYF. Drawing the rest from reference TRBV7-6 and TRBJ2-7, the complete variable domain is GAGVSQSPRYKVTKRGQDVALRCDPISGHVSLYWYRQALGQGPEFLTYFNYEAQQDKSGLPNDRFSAERPEGSISTLTIQRTEQRDSAMYRCASSSGTNSEQYFGPGTRLTVT.

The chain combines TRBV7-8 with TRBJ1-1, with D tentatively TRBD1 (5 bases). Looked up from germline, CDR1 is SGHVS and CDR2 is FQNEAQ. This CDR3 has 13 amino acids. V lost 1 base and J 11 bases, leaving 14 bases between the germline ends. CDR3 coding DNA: TGTGCCAGCAGCTTAGGGGTTGGGGGATGGGCTTTCTTT. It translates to CASSLGVGGWAFF.

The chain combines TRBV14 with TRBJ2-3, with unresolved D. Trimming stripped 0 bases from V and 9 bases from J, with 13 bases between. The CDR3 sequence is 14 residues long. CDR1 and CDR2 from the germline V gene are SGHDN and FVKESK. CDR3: CASSQDRRKETQYF. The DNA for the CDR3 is TGTGCCAGCAGCCAAGATCGCAGGAAGGAGACGCAGTATTTT.

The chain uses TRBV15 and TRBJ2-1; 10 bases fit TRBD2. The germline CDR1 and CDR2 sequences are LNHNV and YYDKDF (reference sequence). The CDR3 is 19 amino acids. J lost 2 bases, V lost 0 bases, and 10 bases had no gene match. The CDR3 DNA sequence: TGTGCCACCAGCAGAGATACCGGGACTAGCGTAAGAACCTACAATGAGCAGTTCTTC. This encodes CATSRDTGTSVRTYNEQFF. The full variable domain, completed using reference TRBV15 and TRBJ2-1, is DAMVIQNPRYQVTQFGKPVTLSCSQTLNHNVMYWYQQKSSQAPKLLFHYYDKDFNNEADTPDNFQSRRPNTSFCFLDIRSPGLGDTAMYLCATSRDTGTSVRTYNEQFFGPGTRLTVL.

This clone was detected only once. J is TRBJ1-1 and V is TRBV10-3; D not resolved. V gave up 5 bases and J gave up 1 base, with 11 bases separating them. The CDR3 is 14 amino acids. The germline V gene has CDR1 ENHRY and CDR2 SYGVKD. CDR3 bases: TGTGCCATCAGTCCTCTTGGAGGGAACACTGAAGCTTTCTTT. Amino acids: CAISPLGGNTEAFF.

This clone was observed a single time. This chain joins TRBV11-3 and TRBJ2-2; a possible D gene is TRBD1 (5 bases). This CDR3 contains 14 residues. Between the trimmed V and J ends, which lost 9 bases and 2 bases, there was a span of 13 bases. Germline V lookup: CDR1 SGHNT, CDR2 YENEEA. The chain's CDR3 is CASQDTLNTGELFF. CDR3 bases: TGTGCCAGTCAGGACACCCTCAACACCGGGGAGCTGTTTTTT.

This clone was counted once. DNA for the CDR3: TGTGCCAGCTCACCAGTGGGACGAGGGAACTACAATGAGCAGTTCTTC. Translated, it gives CASSPVGRGNYNEQFF. J is TRBJ2-1 and V is TRBV18, with D perhaps given as TRBD1 or TRBD2 (5 bases each). Germline V gene lookup returns CDR1 KGHSH and CDR2 LQKENI. This CDR3 is 16 amino acids long. V lost 2 bases to trimming and J lost 3 bases, with 14 bases between them.

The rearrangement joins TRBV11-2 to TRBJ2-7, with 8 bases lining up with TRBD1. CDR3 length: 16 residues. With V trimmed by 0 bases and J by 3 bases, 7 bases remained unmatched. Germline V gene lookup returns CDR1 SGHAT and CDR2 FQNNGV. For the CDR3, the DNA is TGTGCCAGCAGCTTAGAGTGGGGACAGGAATTCTACGAGCAGTACTTC. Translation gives CASSLEWGQEFYEQYF.

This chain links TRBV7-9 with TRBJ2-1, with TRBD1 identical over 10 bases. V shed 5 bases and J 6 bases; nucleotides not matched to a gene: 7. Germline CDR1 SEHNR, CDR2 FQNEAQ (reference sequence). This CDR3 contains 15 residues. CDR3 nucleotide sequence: TGTGCCAGCAGCCGGGGACAGGGGAGTCGCAATGAGCAGTTCTTC. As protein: CASSRGQGSRNEQFF.

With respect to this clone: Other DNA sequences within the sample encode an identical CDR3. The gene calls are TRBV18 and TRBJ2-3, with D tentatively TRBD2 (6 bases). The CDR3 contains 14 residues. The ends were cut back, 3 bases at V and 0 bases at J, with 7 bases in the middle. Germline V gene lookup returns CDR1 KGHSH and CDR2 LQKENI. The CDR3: CASSPGTSTDTQYF. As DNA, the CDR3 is TGTGCCAGCTCACCGGGGACTAGCACAGATACGCAGTATTTT.

The CDR3 loop reads CASSQEIRSPPHEQFF. CDR3 sequence (DNA): TGCGCCAGCAGCCAAGAAATAAGGTCCCCCCCCCATGAGCAGTTCTTC. This chain connects TRBV4-3 to TRBJ2-1; D is unresolved. Germline-derived CDR1 and CDR2 are LGHNA and YSLEER. CDR3 size: 16 residues. Trimming cost V 0 bases and J 8 bases, with 17 bases left between them.

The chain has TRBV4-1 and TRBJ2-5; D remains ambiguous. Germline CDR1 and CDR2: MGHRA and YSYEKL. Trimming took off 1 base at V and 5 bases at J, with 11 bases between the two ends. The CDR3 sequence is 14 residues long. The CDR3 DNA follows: TGCGCCAGCAGCCAAGGGGGTTTCGCGGAGACCCAGTACTTC. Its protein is CASSQGGFAETQYF.

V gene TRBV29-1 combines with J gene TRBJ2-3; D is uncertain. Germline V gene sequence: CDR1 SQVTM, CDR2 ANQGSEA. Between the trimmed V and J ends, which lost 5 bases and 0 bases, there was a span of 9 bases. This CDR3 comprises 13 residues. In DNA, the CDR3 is TGCAGCGTTATGGGCAGAAGCACAGATACGCAGTATTTT. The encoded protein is CSVMGRSTDTQYF.

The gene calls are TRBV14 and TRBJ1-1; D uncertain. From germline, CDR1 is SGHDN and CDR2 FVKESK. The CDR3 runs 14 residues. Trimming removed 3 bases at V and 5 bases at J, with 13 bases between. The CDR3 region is CASSQLISGTEAFF. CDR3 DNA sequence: TGTGCCAGCAGCCAGCTGATTTCTGGGACTGAAGCTTTCTTT.

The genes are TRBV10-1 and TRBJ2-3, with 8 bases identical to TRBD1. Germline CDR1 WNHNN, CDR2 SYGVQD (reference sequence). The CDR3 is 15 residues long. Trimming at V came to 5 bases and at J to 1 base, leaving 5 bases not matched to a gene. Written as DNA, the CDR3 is TGCGCCAGCAGTACGGACAGGGATGGCACAGATACGCAGTATTTT. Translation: CASSTDRDGTDTQYF.

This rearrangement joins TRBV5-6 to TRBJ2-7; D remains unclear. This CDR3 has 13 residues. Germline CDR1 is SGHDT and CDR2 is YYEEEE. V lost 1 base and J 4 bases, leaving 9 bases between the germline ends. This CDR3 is CASSLRGRYEQYF. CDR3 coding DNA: TGTGCCAGCAGCTTGAGAGGACGGTACGAGCAGTACTTC.

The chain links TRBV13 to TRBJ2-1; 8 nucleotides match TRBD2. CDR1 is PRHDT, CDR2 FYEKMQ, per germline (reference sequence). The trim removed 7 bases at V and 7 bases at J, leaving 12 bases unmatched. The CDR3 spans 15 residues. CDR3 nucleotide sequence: TGTGCCAGCACCCTCCGCCTAGCGGGTGGGAATGAGCAGTTCTTC. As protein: CASTLRLAGGNEQFF.

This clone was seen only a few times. The CDR3, as DNA: TGTGCCAGCAGTTACGTGGAGGATCAGCCCCAGCATTTT. This translates into CASSYVEDQPQHF. The chain couples TRBV6-6 to TRBJ1-5; no clear D. Germline values: CDR1 MNHNY, CDR2 SVGAGI (reference sequence). The V gene lost 2 bases and the J gene lost 5 bases, with 7 bases spanning the gap. This CDR3 is built from 13 residues.